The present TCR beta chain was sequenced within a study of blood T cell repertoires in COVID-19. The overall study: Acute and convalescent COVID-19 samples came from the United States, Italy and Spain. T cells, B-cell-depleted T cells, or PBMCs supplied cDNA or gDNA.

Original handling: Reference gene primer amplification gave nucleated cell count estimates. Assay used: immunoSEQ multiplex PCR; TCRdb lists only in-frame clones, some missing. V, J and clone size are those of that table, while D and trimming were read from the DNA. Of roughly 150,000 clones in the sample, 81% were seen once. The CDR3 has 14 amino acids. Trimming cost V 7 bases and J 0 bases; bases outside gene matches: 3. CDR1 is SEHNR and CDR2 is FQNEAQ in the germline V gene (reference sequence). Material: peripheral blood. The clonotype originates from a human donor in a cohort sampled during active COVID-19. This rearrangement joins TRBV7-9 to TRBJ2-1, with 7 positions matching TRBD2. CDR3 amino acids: CASNGGGSYNEQFF. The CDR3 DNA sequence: TGTGCCAGCAACGGCGGGGGCTCCTACAATGAGCAGTTCTTC.